The entry below gives a single T cell receptor beta chain sequence along with its context. These data come from a study of blood T cell repertoires in COVID-19. Methods used by the authors: Reference gene primers were amplified, and this amplification served to estimate nucleated cell counts. Sequencing used immunoSEQ multiplex PCR; TCRdb keeps in-frame clones, though not all of them. For V, J and clone size, that table is used; D and trimming come from the DNA. This sample has around 300,000 clones; 85% to 90% occur once, and the top ten carry over 5%. Patients in Seattle were enrolled during active infection, then followed longitudinally. This CDR3 comprises 16 residues. Germline values: CDR1 SNHLY, CDR2 FYNNEI. Between the trimmed V and J ends, which lost 4 bases and 6 bases, there was a span of 20 bases.

This chain uses TRBV2 with TRBJ2-3, with D perhaps TRBD1 (5 bases). The sequence was obtained from a woman aged 50 to 60 with COVID-19, enrolled during active disease. Specimen: peripheral blood. CDR3 loop: CASSAARRIQADTQYF. The CDR3 DNA is TGTGCCAGCAGTGCTGCGAGAAGGATACAGGCTGATACGCAGTATTTT. The variable domain in full, completed from reference TRBV2 and TRBJ2-3, reads EPEVTQTPSHQVTQMGQEVILRCVPISNHLYFYWYRQILGQKVEFLVSFYNNEISEKSEIFDDQFSVERPDGSNFTLKIRSTKLEDSAMYFCASSAARRIQADTQYFGPGTRLTVL.